This is a list of T cell receptor beta chains from one sample in a study of blood T cell repertoires in COVID-19. The method was immunoSEQ multiplex PCR; TCRdb's version includes in-frame clones alone and lacks a portion of them. The repertoire includes about 150,000 clones, around 89% of them detected once, and over 2.5% sits in the top ten. The sample consisted of peripheral blood. The receptors come from a man in his 60s with active or convalescent COVID-19. CDR3s include the opening cysteine and the closing phenylalanine or tryptophan. D genes are given only for firm matches.

CDR3 protein: CASSPQGFYNSPLHF; CDR3 DNA: TGTGCCAGCAGCCCCCAGGGGTTCTATAATTCACCCCTCCACTTT; J gene: TRBJ1-6; V gene: TRBV9; D gene: NA
CDR3 protein: CASTSPGGHQETQYF; CDR3 DNA: TGTGCCAGCACCTCTCCGGGGGGGCATCAAGAGACCCAGTACTTC; J gene: TRBJ2-5; V gene: TRBV5-4; D gene: TRBD2
CDR3 protein: CASTPRQRNTEAFF; CDR3 DNA: TGTGCCAGCACCCCCAGGCAGAGGAACACTGAAGCTTTCTTT; J gene: TRBJ1-1; V gene: TRBV2; D gene: NA
CDR3 protein: CAISEPRGGQETQYF; CDR3 DNA: TGTGCCATCAGTGAGCCTAGGGGGGGCCAAGAGACCCAGTACTTC; J gene: TRBJ2-5; V gene: TRBV10-3; D gene: NA
CDR3 protein: CSVGIPGSETQYF; CDR3 DNA: TGCAGCGTCGGAATTCCCGGGAGTGAGACCCAGTACTTC; J gene: TRBJ2-5; V gene: TRBV29-1; D gene: NA
CDR3 protein: CASSWDSPGWTQYF; CDR3 DNA: TGTGCCAGCAGTTGGGACTCCCCGGGTTGGACCCAGTACTTC; J gene: TRBJ2-5; V gene: TRBV9; D gene: NA
CDR3 protein: CASSRRTGGLTGELFF; CDR3 DNA: TGCGCCAGCAGCCGAAGGACAGGGGGCCTGACCGGGGAGCTGTTTTTT; J gene: TRBJ2-2; V gene: TRBV5-1; D gene: TRBD1
CDR3 protein: CASSFTGDPNYGYTF; CDR3 DNA: TGTGCCAGCAGCTTTACAGGGGATCCTAACTATGGCTACACCTTC; J gene: TRBJ1-2; V gene: TRBV7-9; D gene: TRBD1
CDR3 protein: CASSGTSGTSTDTQYF; CDR3 DNA: TGTGCCAGCAGCGGGACTAGCGGGACTAGCACAGATACGCAGTATTTT; J gene: TRBJ2-3; V gene: TRBV28; D gene: TRBD2
CDR3 protein: CSFGQGNEQYF; CDR3 DNA: TGCAGCTTTGGACAGGGGAACGAGCAGTACTTC; J gene: TRBJ2-7; V gene: TRBV29-1; D gene: TRBD1
CDR3 protein: CATSDSGTGSTGELFF; CDR3 DNA: TGTGCCACCAGTGATTCCGGGACAGGGAGTACGGGGGAGCTGTTTTTT; J gene: TRBJ2-2; V gene: TRBV24-1; D gene: TRBD1